The T cell receptor (beta chain) under discussion was sequenced for a study of T cells after yellow fever vaccination. Study-level background: Fractions with few cells were prepared using SMART-Seq v4 Ultra Low Input. Study results and caveats: Primary-vaccination clones mostly resurfaced post-booster (96% CD4, under 90% CD8).

TCRdb passed the 5' RACE reads through MiXCR, listing each CDR3 protein once. The sample records a few hundred thousand distinct CDR3 sequences, 6.2% being singletons. In germline, CDR1 is SGHRS, CDR2 YFSETQ. The V and J ends lost 3 bases and 9 bases respectively, with 13 bases between them. The CDR3 has 13 residues. In the case of this clonotype: The antigen is unknown.

The chain links TRBV5-1 to TRBJ2-1, with D possibly matching TRBD2 (5 bases). This sequence originates from a man aged 25 to 40 who received the YFV17D yellow fever vaccine. The sequencing here drew on PBMCs, taken 5 days after the yellow fever booster vaccination. The CDR3 sequence is CASSSDTRVEQFF. The CDR3 DNA follows: TGCGCCAGCAGCTCCGACACTAGAGTTGAGCAGTTCTTC.